This T cell receptor beta chain was documented in a study of shared clonotypes between healthy human individuals. V was cut by 0 bases and J by 9 bases, with 12 bases left in between. Germline V lookup: CDR1 LGHNA, CDR2 YSLEER. The CDR3 contains 13 residues. For every subset, genomic DNA was evenly distributed across several immunoSEQ plates. Sequencing was performed with immunoSEQ multiplex PCR; in TCRdb, only in-frame clones are kept and a portion is missing. The sample shows 1 million to 1.2 million clones, 60% to 80% of them seen only once. The sequenced material came from memory CD4+ T cells from PBMCs. Subset noted: CD45RA-negative fraction. The chain uses TRBV4-3 and TRBJ2-7; D is undetermined. The sequence was obtained from a man between 18 and 29 years old in good health. Some clones in this sample may be carry-over from other donors' samples. CDR3 sequence (DNA): TGCGCCAGCAGCCAAGATCCAGCTTCGGGGCAGTACTTC. It yields the protein CASSQDPASGQYF.